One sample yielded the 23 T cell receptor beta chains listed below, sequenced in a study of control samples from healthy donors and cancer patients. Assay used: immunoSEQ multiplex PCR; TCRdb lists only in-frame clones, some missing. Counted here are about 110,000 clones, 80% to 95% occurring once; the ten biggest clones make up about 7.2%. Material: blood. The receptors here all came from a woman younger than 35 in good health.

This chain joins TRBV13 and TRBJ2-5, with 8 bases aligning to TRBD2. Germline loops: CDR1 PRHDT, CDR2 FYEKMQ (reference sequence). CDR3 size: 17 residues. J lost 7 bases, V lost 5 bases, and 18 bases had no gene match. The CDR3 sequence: CASSPRWLAGGFGTQYF. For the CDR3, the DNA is TGTGCCAGCAGCCCGAGGTGGCTAGCGGGTGGATTCGGGACCCAGTACTTC.

In DNA, the CDR3 is TGTGCCAGCAGCTTAGTGGCCCCCTTATGGAGAGATACGCAGTATTTT. Residues: CASSLVAPLWRDTQYF. The chain joins TRBV11-2 to TRBJ2-3, with D uncertain. The length of the CDR3 is 16 residues. Trimming removed 1 base at V and 5 bases at J, with 16 bases between. Germline V gene data show CDR1 as SGHAT and CDR2 as FQNNGV. The full variable domain, in which reference TRBV11-2 and TRBJ2-3 provide the parts outside the CDR3, is EAGVAQSPRYKIIEKRQSVAFWCNPISGHATLYWYQQILGQGPKLLIQFQNNGVVDDSQLPKDRFSAERLKGVDSTLKIQPAKLEDSAVYLCASSLVAPLWRDTQYFGPGTRLTVL.

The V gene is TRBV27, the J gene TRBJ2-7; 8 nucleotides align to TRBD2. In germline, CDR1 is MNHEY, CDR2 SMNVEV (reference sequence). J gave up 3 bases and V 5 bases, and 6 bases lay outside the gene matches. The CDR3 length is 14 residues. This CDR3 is CASSPREGVYEQYF. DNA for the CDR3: TGTGCCAGCAGTCCCCGGGAGGGGGTCTACGAGCAGTACTTC.

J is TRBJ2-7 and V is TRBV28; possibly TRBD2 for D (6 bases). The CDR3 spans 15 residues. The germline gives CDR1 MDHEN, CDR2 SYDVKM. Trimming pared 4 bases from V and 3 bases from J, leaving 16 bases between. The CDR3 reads CASSSGTSGGYEQYF. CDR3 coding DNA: TGTGCCAGCAGTTCCGGGACTTCCGGAGGCTACGAGCAGTACTTC.

The CDR3 nucleotides are TGTGCCAGCAGTTACAGTGGGGACTACAATGAGCAGTTCTTC. Amino acids: CASSYSGDYNEQFF. The chain links TRBV6-2 or TRBV6-3 to TRBJ2-1; the D is unclear. Trimming stripped 2 bases from V and 3 bases from J, with 8 bases between. In germline, CDR1 is MNHEY, CDR2 SVGEGT. This CDR3 is built from 14 residues.

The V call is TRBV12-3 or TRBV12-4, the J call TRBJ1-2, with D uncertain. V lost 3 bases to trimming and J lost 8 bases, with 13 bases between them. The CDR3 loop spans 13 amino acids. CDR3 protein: CASSLDSAGGYTF. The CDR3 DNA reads TGTGCCAGCAGTTTGGACTCTGCAGGAGGCTACACCTTC.

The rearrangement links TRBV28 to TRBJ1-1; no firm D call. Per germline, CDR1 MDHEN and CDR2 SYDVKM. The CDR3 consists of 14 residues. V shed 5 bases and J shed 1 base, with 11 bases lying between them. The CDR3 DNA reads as TGTGCCAGCAGTCCGACACGAGGGAACACTGAAGCTTTCTTT. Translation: CASSPTRGNTEAFF.

CDR3 sequence reads: CASSPSGRTYEQYF. CDR3 bases: TGTGCCAGTAGTCCTAGCGGGAGAACATACGAGCAGTACTTC. V is TRBV19 and J is TRBJ2-7; TRBD2 agrees at 10 bases. There are 14 residues in the CDR3. Trimming cost V 5 bases and J 4 bases; bases outside gene matches: 5. Germline V gene sequence: CDR1 LNHDA, CDR2 SQIVND (reference sequence). Supplemented by reference TRBV19 and TRBJ2-7, the full variable domain reads DGGITQSPKYLFRKEGQNVTLSCEQNLNHDAMYWYRQDPGQGLRLIYYSQIVNDFQKGDIAEGYSVSREKKESFPLTVTSAQKNPTAFYLCASSPSGRTYEQYFGPGTRLTVT.

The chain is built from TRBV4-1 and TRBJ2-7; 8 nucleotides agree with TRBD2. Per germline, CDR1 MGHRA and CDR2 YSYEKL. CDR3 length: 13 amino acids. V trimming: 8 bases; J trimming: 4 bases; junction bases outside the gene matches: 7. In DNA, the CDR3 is TGCGCCAGCGGACCCGGGACTAGTTACGAGCAGTACTTC. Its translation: CASGPGTSYEQYF.

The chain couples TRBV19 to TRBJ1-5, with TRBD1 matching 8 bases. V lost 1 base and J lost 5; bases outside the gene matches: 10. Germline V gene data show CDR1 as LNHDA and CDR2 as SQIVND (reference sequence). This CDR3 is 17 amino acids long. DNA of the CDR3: TGTGCCAGTAGTATAGGTAGACAGGGGCTCTCTTATCAGCCCCAGCATTTT. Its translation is CASSIGRQGLSYQPQHF. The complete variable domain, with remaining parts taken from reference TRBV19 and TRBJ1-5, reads DGGITQSPKYLFRKEGQNVTLSCEQNLNHDAMYWYRQDPGQGLRLIYYSQIVNDFQKGDIAEGYSVSREKKESFPLTVTSAQKNPTAFYLCASSIGRQGLSYQPQHFGDGTRLSIL.

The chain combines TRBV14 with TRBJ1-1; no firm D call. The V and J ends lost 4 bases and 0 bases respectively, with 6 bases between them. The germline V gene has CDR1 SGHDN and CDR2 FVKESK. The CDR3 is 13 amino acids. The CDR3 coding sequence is TGTGCCAGCAGCCCTGCTCTGAACACTGAAGCTTTCTTT. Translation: CASSPALNTEAFF.

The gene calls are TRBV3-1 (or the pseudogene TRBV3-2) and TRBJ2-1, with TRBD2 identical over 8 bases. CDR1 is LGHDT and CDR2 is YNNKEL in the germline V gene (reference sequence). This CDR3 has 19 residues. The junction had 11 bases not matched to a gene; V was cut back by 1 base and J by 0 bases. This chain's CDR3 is CASSQVPGGPLSSYNEQFF. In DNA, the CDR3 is TGTGCCAGCAGCCAAGTTCCGGGAGGGCCCTTAAGCTCCTACAATGAGCAGTTCTTC.

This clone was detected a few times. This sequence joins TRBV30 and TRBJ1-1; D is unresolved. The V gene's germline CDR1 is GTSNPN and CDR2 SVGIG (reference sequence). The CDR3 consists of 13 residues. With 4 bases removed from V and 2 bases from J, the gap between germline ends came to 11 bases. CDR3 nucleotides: TGTGCCTGGACGGCGAGAGATAACACTGAAGCTTTCTTT. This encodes CAWTARDNTEAFF.

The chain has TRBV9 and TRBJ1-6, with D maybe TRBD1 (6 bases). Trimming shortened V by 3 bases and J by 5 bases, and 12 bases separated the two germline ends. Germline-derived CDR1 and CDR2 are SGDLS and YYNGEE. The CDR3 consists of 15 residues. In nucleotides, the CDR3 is TGTGCCAGCAGCGACGGGACACTAGATAATTCACCCCTCCACTTT. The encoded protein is CASSDGTLDNSPLHF.

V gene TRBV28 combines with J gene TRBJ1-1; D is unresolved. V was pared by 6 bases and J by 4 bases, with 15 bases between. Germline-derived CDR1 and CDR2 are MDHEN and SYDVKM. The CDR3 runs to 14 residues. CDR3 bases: TGTGCCAGCAGCTCGGGAGGTAGAGTCACTGAAGCTTTCTTT. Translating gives CASSSGGRVTEAFF.

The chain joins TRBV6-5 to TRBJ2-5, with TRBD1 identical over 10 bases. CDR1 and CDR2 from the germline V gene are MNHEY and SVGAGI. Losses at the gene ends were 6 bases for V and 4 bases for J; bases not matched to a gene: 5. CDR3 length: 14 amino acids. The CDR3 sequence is CASRLDRGRETQYF. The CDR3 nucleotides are TGTGCCAGCAGACTCGACAGGGGGCGAGAGACCCAGTACTTC.

In DNA, the CDR3 is TGTGCCAGCAGTGGACGCTTGTCGGGGACCGGGGAGCTGTTTTTT. Its translation: CASSGRLSGTGELFF. The rearrangement links TRBV2 to TRBJ2-2, with a tentative D call TRBD2 (5 bases). CDR1 and CDR2 from the germline V gene are SNHLY and FYNNEI. The CDR3 is 15 residues long. The V gene lost 4 bases and the J gene lost 5 bases, with 14 bases spanning the gap.

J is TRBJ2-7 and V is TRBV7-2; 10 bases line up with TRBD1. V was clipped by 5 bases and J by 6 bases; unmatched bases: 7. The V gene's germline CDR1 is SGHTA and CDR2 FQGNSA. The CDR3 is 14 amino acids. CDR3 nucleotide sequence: TGTGCCAGCAGCCACCCGGGACAGGGGAGCGAGCAGTACTTC. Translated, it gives CASSHPGQGSEQYF.

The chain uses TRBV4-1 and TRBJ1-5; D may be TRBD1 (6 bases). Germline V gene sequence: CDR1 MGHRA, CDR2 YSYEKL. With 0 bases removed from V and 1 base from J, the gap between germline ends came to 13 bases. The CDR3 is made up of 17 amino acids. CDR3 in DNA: TGCGCCAGCAGCCAAGATAGCCACACAGGGAGCAATCAGCCCCAGCATTTT. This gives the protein CASSQDSHTGSNQPQHF.

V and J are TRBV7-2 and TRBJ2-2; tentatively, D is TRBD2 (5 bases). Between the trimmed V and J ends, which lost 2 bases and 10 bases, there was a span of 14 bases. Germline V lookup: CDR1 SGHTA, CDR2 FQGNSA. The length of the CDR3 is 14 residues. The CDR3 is CASSLRIEGEELFF. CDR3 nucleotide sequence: TGTGCCAGCAGCTTAAGAATTGAGGGAGAGGAGCTGTTTTTT.

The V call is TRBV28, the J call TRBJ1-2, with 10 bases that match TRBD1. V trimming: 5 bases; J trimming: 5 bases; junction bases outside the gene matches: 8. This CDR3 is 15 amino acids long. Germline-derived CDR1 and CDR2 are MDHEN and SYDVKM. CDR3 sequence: CASSMTGGAGYGYTF. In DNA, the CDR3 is TGTGCCAGCAGTATGACAGGGGGCGCTGGGTATGGCTACACCTTC.

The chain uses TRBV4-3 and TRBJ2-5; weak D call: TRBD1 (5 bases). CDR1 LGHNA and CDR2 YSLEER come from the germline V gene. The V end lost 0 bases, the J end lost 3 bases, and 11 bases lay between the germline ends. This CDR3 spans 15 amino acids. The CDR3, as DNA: TGCGCCAGCAGCCAAGATAGGGGCGTCGAAGAGACCCAGTACTTC. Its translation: CASSQDRGVEETQYF.

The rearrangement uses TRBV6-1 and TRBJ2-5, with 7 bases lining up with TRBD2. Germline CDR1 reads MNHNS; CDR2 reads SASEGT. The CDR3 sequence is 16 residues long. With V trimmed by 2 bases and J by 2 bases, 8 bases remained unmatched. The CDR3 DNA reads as TGTGCCAGCAGTGAAACCCTACTAGCGTCTCAAGAGACCCAGTACTTC. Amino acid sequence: CASSETLLASQETQYF.